This entry is about one T cell receptor (beta chain). This record comes from a study of blood T cell repertoires in COVID-19. Overall study: The United States, Italy and Spain provided the acute and convalescent COVID-19 samples. PBMCs, B-cell-depleted T cells, or T cells provided the cDNA or gDNA that made up the material.

The authors' processing: Amplification of reference gene primers provided the estimated nucleated cell counts. The assay was immunoSEQ multiplex PCR, and TCRdb's table has in-frame clones only and misses some. V and J calls and clone size are as listed in that table; D and trimming were resolved from the DNA. The sample yields around 120,000 clones, 71% seen once. The CDR3 consists of 15 residues. Germline CDR1 LNHDA, CDR2 SQIVND (reference sequence). V lost 5 bases and J lost 2, with 16 bases in between. V and J are TRBV19 and TRBJ2-7; a possible D gene is TRBD2 (5 bases). This receptor was taken from a human donor with acute or convalescent COVID-19. The donor label of this sample is uncertain. What was sequenced was peripheral blood. In DNA, the CDR3 is TGTGCCAGTAGTGGACTGTCTCACGGACCCTACGAGCAGTACTTC. Its translation: CASSGLSHGPYEQYF.